This T cell receptor beta chain was sequenced for a study of T cell repertoires in cytomegalovirus infection (dated by TCRdb to about 2019). In terms of the full investigation: The peptide stimulations were aimed at well-studied HLA-B-restricted epitopes as well as recently identified HLA-C-restricted CMV epitopes, whose presentation resists viral immunomodulation. The HLA type of each donor mattered for the analysis, because public TCR beta signatures pointed to carriage of CMV infection along with the matching HLA type. The investigation overall reported the following: In both this cohort and an independent roughly 350-donor cohort, the cumulative frequency of public TCR beta family members distinguished carriers of CMV infection plus the relevant HLA type. The ex vivo response was dominated by HLA-C-restricted CMV-specific TCR beta clonotypes, which also provided the single most frequent clonotype in two of eight donors.

This clonotype was counted at least ten times. What antigen it recognizes has not been identified. The record has no base qualities; no much larger clone is one base away. Taken from the germline V gene, the CDR1 and CDR2 loops are MNHNS and SASEGT. V and J lose 2 bases and 1 base, and a span of 7 bases separates them. Including the terminal cysteine and phenylalanine, the CDR3 comprises 14 residues. The retained sequence is limited to the CDR3, 42 bases, with the frame set at the first base. The treatment or condition label corresponds to: in vitro stimulation with specific CMV peptide epitopes to enrich CMV-specific T cells. TCRdb records Illumina HiSeq 1500 as the sequencer. TCRdb trimmed public reads at Q25 via fastp, called clones via MiXCR and kept in-frame beta chains. Duplicate CDR3 protein sequences are folded into a single record with the most common DNA and genes. Recorded for this sample are some 220,000 distinct CDR3 sequences; about 39% of them occurred a single time. The leading ten clones occupy 55% to 60% of the sample.

This clonotype was sampled from a human donor in good health (CMV status not recorded). Some clones in this sample may be carry-over from other donors' samples. Recombination connected TRBV6-1 to TRBJ2-3; the D gene is perhaps TRBD1, from 5 matching bases. The material was CD8+ T cells from cultured PBMCs, obtained from culture after CMV antigen stimulation. The CDR3 reads as follows: CASSEWGRTDTQYF. The DNA sequence is given as TGTGCCAGCAGTGAATGGGGCCGCACAGATACGCAGTATTTT.